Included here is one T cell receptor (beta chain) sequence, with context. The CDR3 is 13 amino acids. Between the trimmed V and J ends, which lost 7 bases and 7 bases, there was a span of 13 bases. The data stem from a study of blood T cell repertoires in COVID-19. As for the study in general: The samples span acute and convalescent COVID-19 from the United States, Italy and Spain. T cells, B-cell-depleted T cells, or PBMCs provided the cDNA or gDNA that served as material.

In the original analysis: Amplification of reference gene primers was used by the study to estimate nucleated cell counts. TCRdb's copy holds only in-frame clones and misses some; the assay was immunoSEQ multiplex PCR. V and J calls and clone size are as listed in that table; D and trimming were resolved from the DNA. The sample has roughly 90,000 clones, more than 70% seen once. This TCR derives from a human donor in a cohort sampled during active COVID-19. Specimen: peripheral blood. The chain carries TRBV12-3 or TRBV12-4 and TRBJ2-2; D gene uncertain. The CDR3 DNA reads TGTGCCAGCACACTCAGGAAGATCGGGGAGCTGTTTTTT. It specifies CASTLRKIGELFF.